This is a list of T cell receptor beta chains from one sample in a study of T cell responses to AZD1222 COVID-19 vaccine. Repertoires were generated with immunoSEQ multiplex PCR, while TCRdb's copy carries only in-frame clones and drops some. The table has 95,000 to 150,000 clones, approximately 90% seen once; the top ten hold less than 3.5%. This sample comprised peripheral blood, obtained 28 days after the second AZD1222 dose. The origin of the receptors is an adult who received the AZD1222 COVID-19 vaccine. CDR3s leave out the opening cysteine and the closing phenylalanine or tryptophan. Size tells how often a clone was seen (once, few, many) or the class of an expanded clone, and some rows leave it out.

- TRBV7-8 ASSSGTLYEQY
- TRBV5-6 ASSFPLTYNEQF
- TRBV19 ASSIDWATQGGYT
- TRBV12-3/TRBV12-4 ASRGTPNSPLH
- TRBV19 ASSGTDFSHQPQH
few TRBV12-3/TRBV12-4 ASRRTGNSPLH
- TRBV6-4 ASSESRATGTGELF
- TRBV30 AWSVQDNQPQH
- TRBV6-2/TRBV6-3 ASSPGVLDTQY
- TRBV4-3 ASSQEFPSFTDTQY
few TRBV4-1 ASSQEYGSSYEQY
- TRBV28 ASSLGGTEAYEQY
- TRBV29-1 SVEGNAGTDTQY
- TRBV14 ASSQDYNRYTDTQY
- TRBV11-3 ASSYSPGAVEQF
- TRBV27 ASRSTANYGYT
- TRBV19 ASSKNSAPRANTEAF
- TRBV28 ASGTGKNTEAF
- TRBV4-1 ASSQDWDLRQPQH
- TRBV12-3/TRBV12-4 ASSPQKPGGYT
- TRBV7-9 ASSLTGGAQGYT
- TRBV30 AWMTPIENRIAQY
- TRBV7-2 ASSLDGYREPQH
- TRBV6-2/TRBV6-3 ASSYGQGRGNTIY
once TRBV28 ASGKTGSMNTEAF
- TRBV28 ASSLGQGMNTEAF
- TRBV28 ASSSTGVGYNEQF
once TRBV28 ASSLRDSQRQPQH
once TRBV7-3 ASSLYGTGNSPLH
- TRBV6-2/TRBV6-3 ASSYRGYGYT
- TRBV9 ASSVGGDSPLH
- TRBV19 ASSILQAGANVLT
- TRBV25-1 ASSGGQGARYEKLF
- TRBV20-1 SATMNTEAF
- TRBV5-8 ASSLGGDGELF
- TRBV11-3 ASSDRVMNTEAF
- TRBV4-3 ASSQELANEQF
- TRBV28 ASSPHGLFRSNTEAF
- TRBV18 ASSPSRGTTNEKLF
many TRBV19 ASSDRANYGYT
- TRBV6-5 ASSTGQGATEAF
- TRBV6-5 ASSLGPAGSPLH
- TRBV28 ASSYGRGFYQPQH
- TRBV5-5 ASSLEWGSTIY
- TRBV27 ASSPGTGNTEAF
- TRBV7-3 ASSLKGRDTQY
- TRBV7-9 ASSLEGINTEAF
- TRBV5-4 ASSRRTATYEQY